Following are 21 T cell receptor beta chains from one sample sequenced in a study of glioma-infiltrating T cells after dendritic cell vaccination. Repertoires were generated with immunoSEQ multiplex PCR, while TCRdb's copy carries only in-frame clones and drops some. The sample holds over 55,000 clones, around 81% seen once. The source material was blood, sampled before dendritic cell vaccination. The receptor source for this set is a human donor with glioblastoma.

This chain connects TRBV5-6 to TRBJ2-7; D gene uncertain. In germline, CDR1 is SGHDT, CDR2 YYEEEE. The germline V and J ends were trimmed by 2 bases and 3 bases, with 3 bases remaining between them. The CDR3 consists of 11 residues. CDR3 bases: TGTGCCAGCAGCTTATACTACGAGCAGTACTTC. Its translation: CASSLYYEQYF.

The chain is built from TRBV5-1 and TRBJ2-1; unclear D gene. This CDR3 is built from 14 residues. With 7 bases removed from V and 11 bases from J, the gap between germline ends came to 22 bases. Germline loops: CDR1 SGHRS, CDR2 YFSETQ. The DNA of the CDR3 is TGCGCCAGCGTACCAGGAACTCAATCCACCCAGCAGTTCTTC. It codes for CASVPGTQSTQQFF.

The rearrangement links TRBV27 to TRBJ1-2; 7 nucleotides line up with TRBD1. From germline, CDR1 is MNHEY and CDR2 SMNVEV (reference sequence). The ends lost 0 bases at V and 10 bases at J; junction bases unmatched: 11. CDR3 length equals 15 residues. Here the CDR3 DNA reads TGTGCCAGCAGTTTATCACGGGACAGCTCTCTTTACTACACCTTC. Protein sequence: CASSLSRDSSLYYTF.

The J gene is TRBJ1-1, the V gene TRBV6-5; D is possibly TRBD1 (6 bases). V lost 4 bases and J 5 bases, leaving 20 bases between the germline ends. Germline assignment: CDR1 MNHEY and CDR2 SVGAGI. This CDR3 comprises 16 residues. CDR3 protein: CASSWGNRQGGTEAFF. As DNA, the CDR3 is TGTGCCAGCAGTTGGGGGAATAGGCAAGGGGGAACTGAAGCTTTCTTT.

The chain couples TRBV5-1 to TRBJ1-3; D is perhaps TRBD1 (5 bases). V was pared by 4 bases and J by 4 bases, with 12 bases between. The CDR3 contains 14 residues. Germline lookup yields CDR1 SGHRS and CDR2 YFSETQ. The CDR3 reads CASSHDSPGNTIYF. The CDR3 DNA sequence: TGCGCCAGCAGCCACGACAGCCCGGGAAACACCATATATTTT.

The chain carries TRBV2 and TRBJ1-1; D is undetermined. The V end lost 2 bases, the J end lost 5 bases, and 12 bases lay between the germline ends. Germline lookup yields CDR1 SNHLY and CDR2 FYNNEI. This CDR3 region has 14 residues. The CDR3, as DNA: TGTGCCAGCAGTGAAACCCCACCCCGGACTGAAGCTTTCTTT. Translated, it gives CASSETPPRTEAFF.

The rearrangement links TRBV6-1 to TRBJ2-7; 9 bases map to TRBD2. Germline lookup yields CDR1 MNHNS and CDR2 SASEGT. CDR3 length: 13 residues. The ends lost 8 bases at V and 2 bases at J; junction bases unmatched: 4. The CDR3 DNA reads as TGTGCCAGCGGTAGCGGGGGTCCCTACGAGCAGTACTTC. Its translation is CASGSGGPYEQYF.

V usage is TRBV9 and J usage is TRBJ2-7, with 7 nucleotides matching TRBD1. Germline V CDR1 and CDR2: SGDLS, YYNGEE. V dropped 4 bases and J dropped 0; count of bases not matched to a gene: 4. The CDR3 consists of 14 residues. The CDR3, as DNA: TGTGCCAGCAGCTTCCGGGACAGCTCCTACGAGCAGTACTTC. Amino acids: CASSFRDSSYEQYF.

The gene calls are TRBV27 and TRBJ1-5; 11 nucleotides line up with TRBD1. Germline trimming cut 4 bases from V and 4 bases from J; bases unmatched to any gene: 9. Per the germline V gene, CDR1 is MNHEY and CDR2 is SMNVEV (reference sequence). This CDR3 is 17 amino acids long. The CDR3, as DNA: TGTGCCAGCAGTTCGCGAGGGACAGGGGGGGGAAATCAGCCCCAGCATTTT. Translation gives CASSSRGTGGGNQPQHF.

The rearrangement uses TRBV7-6 and TRBJ2-5, with TRBD2 identical over 7 bases. Trimming took 1 base from V and 2 from J; bases not matched to a gene: 7. The CDR3 is 16 amino acids. The germline V gene encodes CDR1 SGHVS and CDR2 FNYEAQ. The chain's CDR3 is CASSLDRLARQETQYF. The CDR3 bases are TGTGCCAGCAGCTTAGACCGACTAGCCAGACAAGAGACCCAGTACTTC.

The chain combines TRBV4-1 with TRBJ2-1; D is unresolved. V was cut by 1 base and J by 3 bases, with 10 bases left in between. The CDR3 is 15 amino acids. In germline, CDR1 is MGHRA, CDR2 YSYEKL. In DNA form, the CDR3 reads TGCGCCAGCAGCCAAGGGAGAGCAAGCTACAATGAGCAGTTCTTC. This codes for CASSQGRASYNEQFF.

This chain links TRBV28 with TRBJ1-2; D remains unclear. This CDR3 spans 16 amino acids. Per the germline V gene, CDR1 is MDHEN and CDR2 is SYDVKM. V dropped 6 bases and J dropped 4 bases, with 21 bases sitting between them. The CDR3, as DNA: TGTGCCAGCAGCCTCCTGTCGGGTGACGTTGGCTATGGCTACACCTTC. Amino acid sequence: CASSLLSGDVGYGYTF.

This sequence joins TRBV6-4 and TRBJ2-2, with TRBD1 identical over 11 bases. There are 17 residues in the CDR3. Trimming cost V 0 bases and J 3 bases; bases outside gene matches: 3. From germline, CDR1 is MRHNA and CDR2 SNTAGT. DNA of the CDR3: TGTGCCAGCAGTGACTCGGACAGGGGGCATGACACCGGGGAGCTGTTTTTT. Encoded protein: CASSDSDRGHDTGELFF.

The V gene is TRBV4-1, the J gene TRBJ1-3; 10 bases are shared with TRBD1. The CDR3 covers 21 residues. Losses at the gene ends were 0 bases for V and 4 bases for J; bases not matched to a gene: 18. Germline V gene data show CDR1 as MGHRA and CDR2 as YSYEKL. The DNA of the CDR3 is TGCGCCAGCAGCCAAGAAGGGGGGGACAGGGGAGGTTTAGGGGAAGGAAACACCATATATTTT. It translates to CASSQEGGDRGGLGEGNTIYF.

Comment on this clone: The junction does not match germline at one end; this may be a read error. The chain carries TRBV7-7 and TRBJ2-5; TRBD2 aligns across 8 bases. From germline, CDR1 is SSHAT and CDR2 FNYEAQ (reference sequence). CDR3 length equals 13 residues. The CDR3 reads CASSSGLEETQYF. The CDR3 bases are TGTGCTAGCAGCTCGGGACTAGAAGAGACCCAGTACTTC.

A few counts support this clone. The CDR3 bases are TGTGCCAGCAGTGACCCGGTTAAGCAGGGAGGAGACGAAAAACTGTTTTTT. This codes for CASSDPVKQGGDEKLFF. The genes are TRBV6-1 and TRBJ1-4; perhaps TRBD1 as D (5 bases). CDR3 length: 17 amino acids. CDR1 and CDR2 (germline): MNHNS, SASEGT. Trimming stripped 3 bases from V and 8 bases from J, with 22 bases between.

This clone has a single count. The V and J genes are TRBV7-9 and TRBJ1-2; possible D gene TRBD1, 6 bases. Germline CDR1 SEHNR, CDR2 FQNEAQ (reference sequence). Between the trimmed V and J ends, which lost 2 bases and 2 bases, there was a span of 18 bases. The CDR3 runs to 17 residues. The CDR3 DNA follows: TGTGCCAGCAGCTTACTGGATGTCGGGGGGCGGAACTATGGCTACACCTTC. It is translated as CASSLLDVGGRNYGYTF.

V and J are TRBV9 and TRBJ2-4; D is possibly TRBD2 (6 bases). V was clipped by 2 bases and J by 1 base, with 13 bases between them. The CDR3 totals 16 residues. CDR1 is SGDLS, CDR2 YYNGEE, per germline. The CDR3 loop is CASSVGSGLAKNIQYF. CDR3 DNA sequence: TGTGCCAGCAGCGTCGGGAGCGGTCTTGCCAAAAACATTCAGTACTTC.

The chain links TRBV5-1 to TRBJ2-3, with D possibly TRBD2 on 7 matching bases. The germline V and J ends were trimmed by 4 bases and 2 bases, with 11 bases remaining between them. CDR1 is SGHRS, CDR2 YFSETQ, per germline. This CDR3 is 14 amino acids long. The chain's CDR3 is CASSPRGPTDTQYF. The CDR3 region has the DNA TGCGCCAGCAGCCCGCGGGGGCCCACAGATACGCAGTATTTT.

The V call is TRBV14, the J call TRBJ2-1; 8 positions agree with TRBD2. This CDR3 is 13 amino acids long. V shed 11 bases, J shed 3 bases, and the junction held 6 bases outside the gene matches. In germline, CDR1 is SGHDN, CDR2 FVKESK. CDR3 loop: CASGGENYNEQFF. In DNA form, the CDR3 reads TGTGCCTCCGGGGGGGAGAACTACAATGAGCAGTTCTTC.

This clone is classed as medium-sized. The gene calls are TRBV7-9 and TRBJ1-3; TRBD1 is a possible D gene (5 bases). This CDR3 has 18 residues. The germline V gene encodes CDR1 SEHNR and CDR2 FQNEAQ (reference sequence). Between the trimmed V and J ends, which lost 3 bases and 4 bases, there was a span of 22 bases. CDR3 protein: CASSFRGGVNLYGNTIYF. In nucleotides, the CDR3 is TGTGCCAGCAGCTTCAGAGGAGGGGTAAATCTGTACGGAAACACCATATATTTT.